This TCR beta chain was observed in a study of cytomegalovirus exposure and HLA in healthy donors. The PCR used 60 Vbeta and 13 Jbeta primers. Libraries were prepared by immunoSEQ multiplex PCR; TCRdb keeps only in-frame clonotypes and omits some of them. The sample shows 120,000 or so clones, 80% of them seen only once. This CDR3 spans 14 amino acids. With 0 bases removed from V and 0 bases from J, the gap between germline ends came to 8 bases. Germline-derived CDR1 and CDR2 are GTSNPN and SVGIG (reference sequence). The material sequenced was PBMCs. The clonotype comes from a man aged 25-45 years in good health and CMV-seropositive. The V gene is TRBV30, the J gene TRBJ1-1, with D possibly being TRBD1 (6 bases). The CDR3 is CAWSVGTLNTEAFF. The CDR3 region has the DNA TGTGCCTGGAGTGTGGGGACATTGAACACTGAAGCTTTCTTT.